The 2 T cell receptor beta chains below all came from one sample that was sequenced in a study of cytomegalovirus exposure and HLA in healthy donors. Primers: 60 Vbeta forward and 13 Jbeta reverse. Using immunoSEQ multiplex PCR, the repertoire was profiled, and TCRdb retains in-frame clones only, with some absent. The data hold 130,000 to 150,000 clones, with over 65% observed a single time. Sequenced input: PBMCs. All receptors come from a man aged 35 to 55 in good health and CMV-seropositive.

J is TRBJ2-1 and V is TRBV30; 9 positions agree with TRBD2. The CDR3 spans 15 residues. After removal of 0 bases from V and 9 bases from J, the junction contained 9 bases not matched to a gene. Looked up from germline, CDR1 is GTSNPN and CDR2 is SVGIG (reference sequence). Here the CDR3 reads CAWSVFAGGPIEQFF. The CDR3 DNA sequence: TGTGCCTGGAGTGTGTTTGCGGGAGGGCCGATTGAGCAGTTCTTC.

The V and J genes are TRBV6-5 and TRBJ1-1; possibly TRBD1 for D (6 bases). V was trimmed by 6 bases and J by 0 bases, leaving 11 bases between them. CDR1 is MNHEY, CDR2 SVGAGI, per germline. This CDR3 comprises 14 residues. The CDR3 bases are TGTGCCAGCAGCACCGGACAGTTGAACACTGAAGCTTTCTTT. This translates into CASSTGQLNTEAFF.